One and the same sample provided the 3 T cell receptor beta chains below, sequenced in a study of blood T cell repertoires in COVID-19. The repertoire was sequenced with immunoSEQ multiplex PCR; TCRdb's copy has only in-frame clones and lacks some. The table includes 310,000 or so clones, 83% detected once. The source material was peripheral blood. The receptor source for this set is a woman between 50 and 59 years old with acute or convalescent COVID-19.

In its sample, this clone was seen a few times. The J gene is TRBJ1-4, the V gene TRBV5-4; 7 bases are a match to TRBD1. V trimming: 6 bases; J trimming: 6 bases; junction bases outside the gene matches: 5. The CDR3 sequence is 13 residues long. Germline V gives CDR1 SGHNT, CDR2 YYREEE (reference sequence). The CDR3: CASTGDRDEKLFF. Written as DNA, the CDR3 is TGTGCCAGCACCGGTGACAGGGATGAAAAACTGTTTTTT.

J is TRBJ2-4 and V is TRBV12-3 or TRBV12-4; 7 bases map to TRBD2. The CDR3 runs 11 residues. V lost 5 bases to trimming and J lost 15 bases; unmatched junction nucleotides: 7. Here the CDR3 DNA reads TGTGCCAGCAGTCAGGGCGGGAGACCGTACTTC. Translating gives CASSQGGRPYF.

The chain is built from TRBV5-1 and TRBJ2-6, with TRBD2 identical over 7 bases. CDR3 length: 19 residues. The V and J ends lost 0 bases and 4 bases, in that order; junction bases with no gene match: 13. Germline assignment: CDR1 SGHRS and CDR2 YFSETQ. The CDR3 DNA reads TGCGCCAGCAGCTTGGGGCGCGGGACTACCGGGTCCGGGGCCAACGTCCTGACTTTC. Translating gives CASSLGRGTTGSGANVLTF.